The 3 T cell receptor beta chains reported below all come from one sample, sequenced in a study of T cells in Graves' hyperthyroidism and ophthalmopathy. Amplified regions were TCR beta CDR3 sequences from RNA transcripts. Primed by the HTBI set, a first-round RT-PCR was run on the TCR CDR3. TCRdb recomputed calls from the multiplex PCR reads with MiXCR, one row per CDR3 protein. Of a few hundred thousand distinct CDR3 sequences in the sample, about an eighth were seen once. The sequenced sample consisted of blood. All receptors derive from a woman under 30 with Graves' hyperthyroidism.

CDR3 region: CASRDGRLGHGYTF. In DNA, the CDR3 is TGTGCCAGTAGGGACGGACGGCTCGGACATGGCTACACCTTC. The chain carries TRBV19 and TRBJ1-2; no clear D. This CDR3 is 14 amino acids long. CDR1 is LNHDA and CDR2 is SQIVND in the germline V gene (reference sequence). V was shortened by 6 bases and J by 6 bases, with 17 bases between the two germline ends.

Many counts were recorded for this clonotype. The chain is built from TRBV5-1 and TRBJ2-3; no reliable D call. Trimming removed 0 bases at V and 0 bases at J, with 11 bases between. The CDR3 sequence is 16 residues long. The germline V gene has CDR1 SGHRS and CDR2 YFSETQ. The CDR3 is CASSLVPLPSTDTQYF. The DNA of the CDR3 is TGCGCCAGCAGCTTGGTGCCCCTACCCAGCACAGATACGCAGTATTTT.

In this sample, this clonotype turned up a few times. The J gene is TRBJ2-5, the V gene TRBV27, with a weak D call TRBD1 (5 bases). Germline V CDR1 and CDR2: MNHEY, SMNVEV (reference sequence). The V gene lost 4 bases and the J gene lost 5 bases, with 17 bases spanning the gap. The CDR3 covers 15 residues. CDR3 in DNA: TGTGCCAGCAGTTCGGGCAGGGCATTTTCGGAGACCCAGTACTTC. Translating it yields CASSSGRAFSETQYF.